The clone carrying this TCR beta chain showed up just once. This specimen belongs to a study of blood T cell repertoires in COVID-19. Study overall: Spain, Italy and the United States supplied samples that represented acute and convalescent COVID-19. Sources were T cells, B-cell-depleted T cells, or PBMCs; the material itself was cDNA or gDNA.

Germline CDR1 MGHDK, CDR2 SYGVNS. The length of the CDR3 is 13 residues. Trimming removed 2 bases from V and 15 bases from J, with 17 bases in between. Sequenced by immunoSEQ multiplex PCR; TCRdb stores in-frame clones only, minus some. The repertoire holds some 140,000 clones, with roughly 88% as singletons. The sequence was collected from a man between 60 and 70 years old with COVID-19, enrolled during active disease. This chain connects TRBV25-1 to TRBJ2-1; D is uncertain. The specimen sequenced was peripheral blood. The CDR3 bases are TGTGCCAGCAGTGAAGGCGGTTTTGGCCGCCCGTTCTTC. This encodes CASSEGGFGRPFF.